A selection of T cell receptor beta chains follows, all from one sample in a study of beta chain features in type 1 diabetes. Using immunoSEQ multiplex PCR, the repertoire was profiled, and TCRdb retains in-frame clones only, with some absent. The sample lists hundreds of thousands of clones, around 15% occurring once. The sample was naive CD4+ T cells from blood. Every receptor here comes from a man aged 18 to 30 with type 1 diabetes. CDR3s include the opening cysteine and the closing phenylalanine or tryptophan. D genes are given only for firm matches. Clone size, where shown, is once, few, many, or a class for clones that have expanded.

d_call	clone_size	v_call	j_call	cdr3_aa	cdr3_nt
-	-	TRBV9	TRBJ2-2	CASSVGGINTGELFF	TGTGCCAGCAGCGTAGGGGGGATTAACACCGGGGAGCTGTTTTTT
-	-	TRBV30	TRBJ1-1	CAWSVKGEGRRNTEAFF	TGTGCCTGGAGTGTAAAGGGAGAGGGGCGGCGGAACACTGAAGCTTTCTTT
-	-	TRBV5-1	TRBJ2-1	CASSLAGAGDLNNEQFF	TGCGCCAGCAGCTTGGCGGGAGCAGGCGACCTAAACAATGAGCAGTTCTTC
-	-	TRBV9	TRBJ2-1	CASSPHASGGYNEQFF	TGTGCCAGCAGCCCCCACGCCAGCGGAGGCTACAATGAGCAGTTCTTC
-	few	TRBV6-5	TRBJ1-2	CASRRGRANYGYTF	TGTGCCAGCAGGCGGGGCAGGGCTAACTATGGCTACACCTTC
-	few	TRBV30	TRBJ1-6	CAWTQVGGNSPLHF	TGTGCCTGGACTCAGGTCGGGGGTAATTCACCCCTCCACTTT
-	-	TRBV5-1	TRBJ2-5	CASSSPPAGVPETQYF	TGCGCCAGCAGCTCCCCCCCGGCAGGGGTTCCAGAGACCCAGTACTTC
-	-	TRBV11-2	TRBJ2-5	CASSFSNVPGAQYF	TGTGCCAGCAGCTTTTCAAACGTCCCAGGGGCCCAGTACTTC
-	-	TRBV4-1	TRBJ2-2	CASSQGGKGTGTNTGELFF	TGCGCCAGCAGCCAAGGAGGAAAGGGGACGGGGACGAACACCGGGGAGCTGTTTTTT
TRBD1	-	TRBV12-5	TRBJ1-5	CASGYWTGSYGNQPQHF	TGTGCTAGTGGTTACTGGACAGGCTCATACGGCAATCAGCCCCAGCATTTT
-	-	TRBV18	TRBJ2-5	CASSPLAETQYF	TGTGCCAGCTCACCGTTGGCGGAGACCCAGTACTTC
-	-	TRBV28	TRBJ1-2	CASSIPQGSGANYGYTF	TGTGCCAGCAGTATCCCCCAGGGGTCAGGAGCTAACTATGGCTACACCTTC
-	-	TRBV11-3	TRBJ2-2	CASRSYTGELFF	TGTGCCAGCCGAAGTTACACCGGGGAGCTGTTTTTT
-	-	TRBV6-1	TRBJ1-1	CASSEGAETEAFF	TGTGCCAGCAGTGAAGGCGCAGAGACAGAAGCTTTCTTT
-	-	TRBV6-5	TRBJ2-6	CASKMTVSGANVLTF	TGTGCCAGCAAGATGACGGTCTCTGGGGCCAACGTCCTGACTTTC
-	-	TRBV11-2	TRBJ2-7	CASSLYRDLASYEQYF	TGTGCCAGCAGCTTGTACCGGGACTTAGCATCCTACGAGCAGTACTTC
TRBD1	few	TRBV29-1	TRBJ1-6	CSVRQGPGSPLHF	TGCAGCGTCCGACAGGGTCCAGGGTCACCCCTCCACTTT
-	-	TRBV5-4	TRBJ2-5	CASSFQGLETQYF	TGTGCCAGCAGCTTCCAGGGGCTAGAGACCCAGTACTTC
TRBD1	few	TRBV19	TRBJ1-5	CASSPGQGNQPQHF	TGTGCCAGTAGTCCTGGACAGGGGAACCAGCCCCAGCATTTT
-	-	TRBV6-5	TRBJ1-3	CASSLRQDGNTIYF	TGTGCCAGCAGTCTCCGACAGGATGGAAACACCATATATTTT
-	few	TRBV2	TRBJ2-5	CASTRTGGETQYF	TGTGCCAGCACCAGGACCGGAGGGGAGACCCAGTACTTC
-	few	TRBV2	TRBJ1-5	CASSERQENQPQHF	TGTGCCAGCAGTGAAAGACAGGAGAATCAGCCCCAGCATTTT
TRBD1	-	TRBV29-1	TRBJ2-7	CSVDGQGWTGEQYF	TGCAGCGTTGATGGACAGGGGTGGACGGGAGAGCAGTACTTC
-	-	TRBV2	TRBJ2-3	CASTGRGTDTQYF	TGTGCCAGCACAGGGCGGGGCACAGATACGCAGTATTTT
TRBD1	few	TRBV15	TRBJ1-4	CATSRVDRAPFF	TGTGCCACCAGCAGAGTGGACAGGGCACCGTTTTTT
-	-	TRBV29-1	TRBJ2-3	CSVRDSGDTQYF	TGCAGCGTTCGGGACTCGGGGGATACGCAGTATTTT
-	few	TRBV7-9	TRBJ2-6	CASSLRRSGANVLTF	TGTGCCAGCAGCTTGCGTCGCTCTGGGGCCAACGTCCTGACTTTC
-	-	TRBV7-8	TRBJ2-2	CASSLVGTNTGELFF	TGTGCCAGCAGCTTAGTCGGGACGAACACCGGGGAGCTGTTTTTT
-	-	TRBV2	TRBJ1-1	CASSRQALSAFF	TGTGCCAGCTCCAGACAGGCTTTATCGGCTTTCTTT
TRBD2	-	TRBV2	TRBJ2-7	CASRREAYEQYF	TGTGCCAGCAGGCGGGAGGCTTACGAGCAGTACTTC
-	-	TRBV18	TRBJ2-5	CASSPGLGEETQYF	TGTGCCAGCTCACCTGGTTTAGGGGAAGAGACCCAGTACTTC
TRBD1	-	TRBV9	TRBJ1-2	CASSVDRGYGYTF	TGTGCCAGCAGCGTGGACAGGGGCTATGGCTACACCTTC
-	-	TRBV5-1	TRBJ2-7	CASSLAGGIGYEQYF	TGCGCCAGCAGCTTGGCCGGAGGGATCGGCTACGAGCAGTACTTC
-	-	TRBV19	TRBJ2-1	CASTQGGSSYNEQFF	TGTGCCAGTACCCAAGGAGGAAGCTCCTACAATGAGCAGTTCTTC
TRBD1	-	TRBV30	TRBJ2-7	CAWSVRDRVNYEQYF	TGTGCCTGGAGTGTAAGGGACAGGGTAAACTACGAGCAGTACTTC
-	few	TRBV7-9	TRBJ2-1	CASSAQGHEQFF	TGTGCCAGCAGCGCACAGGGCCATGAGCAGTTCTTC
-	-	TRBV5-6	TRBJ2-5	CASSLDTVETQYF	TGTGCCAGCAGCCTCGATACAGTAGAGACCCAGTACTTC
-	-	TRBV6-5	TRBJ1-1	CASSSRVNGITEAFF	TGTGCCAGCAGTTCAAGGGTAAATGGGATCACTGAAGCTTTCTTT
-	few	TRBV19	TRBJ1-4	CASSMRVDGNEKLFF	TGTGCCAGTAGTATGAGGGTGGACGGTAATGAAAAACTGTTTTTT
-	few	TRBV5-1	TRBJ2-3	CASSLEGRGPDTQYF	TGCGCCAGCAGCTTGGAGGGCCGGGGCCCAGATACGCAGTATTTT
-	-	TRBV5-4	TRBJ1-1	CASSLGGTTEAFF	TGTGCCAGCAGCTTAGGGGGGACCACTGAAGCTTTCTTT
-	few	TRBV10-3	TRBJ2-1	CAISEGVLLREQFF	TGTGCCATCAGTGAGGGTGTCCTGCTGAGGGAGCAGTTCTTC
TRBD1	few	TRBV29-1	TRBJ2-5	CSVEDTGQQETQYF	TGCAGCGTTGAAGATACGGGACAGCAAGAGACCCAGTACTTC
-	few	TRBV30	TRBJ1-3	CAWSVAVGAGNTIYF	TGTGCCTGGAGTGTAGCAGTTGGAGCTGGAAACACCATATATTTT
-	few	TRBV30	TRBJ2-5	CAWGFRRIQETQYF	TGTGCCTGGGGATTTCGGCGGATCCAAGAGACCCAGTACTTC
-	-	TRBV29-1	TRBJ2-7	CSVATGSQQYF	TGCAGCGTTGCGACAGGATCTCAGCAGTACTTC
TRBD1	-	TRBV5-1	TRBJ1-1	CASSLRPDREEAFF	TGCGCCAGCAGCTTGAGGCCCGACAGGGAGGAAGCTTTCTTT
-	few	TRBV30	TRBJ1-1	CAWNHWTENTEAFF	TGTGCCTGGAATCATTGGACAGAGAACACTGAAGCTTTCTTT
-	-	TRBV19	TRBJ2-1	CASSGHSWYNEQFF	TGTGCCAGTAGTGGGCACTCCTGGTACAATGAGCAGTTCTTC
-	-	TRBV28	TRBJ2-7	CASSLVGPAYEQYF	TGTGCCAGCAGTTTGGTGGGTCCGGCCTACGAGCAGTACTTC
-	few	TRBV2	TRBJ1-5	CASKTQSYSNQPQHF	TGTGCCAGCAAAACACAGTCCTATAGCAATCAGCCCCAGCATTTT
-	few	TRBV5-4	TRBJ2-1	CASSLDAGSNEQFF	TGTGCCAGCAGCTTGGATGCGGGGAGCAATGAGCAGTTCTTC
-	-	TRBV14	TRBJ1-1	CASSQLSRGRVGRMNTEAFF	TGTGCCAGCAGCCAACTCTCAAGAGGCAGGGTGGGTCGAATGAACACTGAAGCTTTCTTT
TRBD1	few	TRBV5-6	TRBJ1-1	CASSRTGSVFF	TGTGCCAGCAGCCGGACAGGGTCGGTTTTCTTT